This TCR beta chain was recovered during a study of CD8 T cells in Susac syndrome. Sequencing targeted TCR beta in blood CD8+ and CD4+ T cells. The multiple sclerosis controls were treatment-naive patients affected by stable or active relapsing-remitting disease. FACS was used to enrich TEMRA cells, whereas the CD8+ and CD4+ T cells were obtained by negative isolation. This clonotype appeared once. This CDR3 comprises 14 residues. Trimming pared 8 bases from V and 2 bases from J, leaving 16 bases between. Germline CDR1 and CDR2: ENHRY and SYGVKD. An input of about 0.45 to 1 ug of RNA was subjected to reverse transcription using random hexamers. The immunoSEQ assay covered 54 Vbeta and 13 Jbeta segments for CDR3. TCRdb itself ran the immunoSEQ multiplex PCR reads through MiXCR, one entry per CDR3 protein. Here the sample spans roughly 140,000 distinct CDR3 sequences, 95% to 96% being singletons.

The rearrangement joins TRBV10-3 to TRBJ2-7; D is unclear. The TCR originated in a human donor with multiple sclerosis. Sequenced: CD8+ T cells from PBMCs. The CDR3 spells CAIGKLDPTYEQYF. The CDR3, as DNA: TGTGCCATCGGGAAGCTCGATCCTACCTACGAGCAGTACTTC.